The 10 T cell receptor beta chains reported below all come from one sample, sequenced in a study of blood T cell repertoires in COVID-19. Method: immunoSEQ multiplex PCR; TCRdb's copy keeps in-frame clones and lacks some. This table holds approximately 150,000 clones, approximately 84% found once. The sample consisted of peripheral blood. All receptors derive from a human donor with acute or convalescent COVID-19. The donor label of this sample is uncertain.

The chain combines TRBV3-1 (or the pseudogene TRBV3-2) with TRBJ2-2; 12 positions match TRBD2. Germline trimming cut 1 base from V and 6 bases from J; bases unmatched to any gene: 6. This CDR3 has 17 amino acids. Germline CDR1 and CDR2: LGHDT and YNNKEL (reference sequence). The CDR3 nucleotides are TGTGCCAGCAGCCAAGCATCTAGCGGGAGGGCCGCCGGGGAGCTGTTTTTT. Translating it yields CASSQASSGRAAGELFF.

The chain uses TRBV3-1 (or the pseudogene TRBV3-2) and TRBJ1-1; 8 nucleotides match TRBD1. The CDR3 spans 16 residues. Germline V gene data show CDR1 as LGHDT and CDR2 as YNNKEL (reference sequence). The junction had 10 bases not matched to a gene; V was cut back by 4 bases and J by 3 bases. CDR3 residues: CASSPSAGQGDTEAFF. In nucleotides, the CDR3 is TGTGCCAGCAGCCCGTCCGCCGGACAGGGAGACACTGAAGCTTTCTTT.

This sequence joins TRBV10-1 and TRBJ1-5, with D hard to call. V was cut by 4 bases and J by 5 bases, with 9 bases left in between. Germline loops: CDR1 WNHNN, CDR2 SYGVQD (reference sequence). This CDR3 region has 13 residues. The DNA of the CDR3 is TGCGCCAGCAGTGCTGAGGGTTATCAGCCCCAGCATTTT. Its translation: CASSAEGYQPQHF.

This clone was counted a few times. This rearrangement joins TRBV9 to TRBJ1-5; 7 nucleotides align to TRBD1. Germline CDR1 reads SGDLS; CDR2 reads YYNGEE. The CDR3 is made up of 18 amino acids. Losses at the gene ends were 0 bases for V and 4 bases for J; bases not matched to a gene: 13. The CDR3, as DNA: TGTGCCAGCAGCGTAGCTACTCGGTGGGGACAGATAAATCAGCCCCAGCATTTT. This encodes CASSVATRWGQINQPQHF.

The rearrangement uses TRBV7-2 and TRBJ2-2, with 7 bases aligning to TRBD1. CDR3 length: 15 residues. Germline loops: CDR1 SGHTA, CDR2 FQGNSA. J lost 6 bases, V lost 3 bases, and 7 bases had no gene match. The CDR3: CASSFMSGGPGELFF. The DNA for the CDR3 is TGTGCCAGCAGCTTTATGTCAGGGGGTCCCGGGGAGCTGTTTTTT.

V and J are TRBV7-2 and TRBJ2-1; 12 bases fit TRBD2. The CDR3 length is 16 residues. Germline V gene sequence: CDR1 SGHTA, CDR2 FQGNSA. After removal of 5 bases from V and 6 bases from J, the junction contained 8 bases not matched to a gene. Here the CDR3 reads CASSPNPTSGSNEQFF. The CDR3 DNA follows: TGTGCCAGCAGCCCCAACCCGACTAGCGGGAGCAATGAGCAGTTCTTC.

The CDR3 region is CASSQEGPSGYIPIGELFF. The DNA of the CDR3 is TGCGCCAGCAGCCAAGAAGGCCCTAGCGGATACATCCCCATAGGGGAGCTGTTTTTT. The gene calls are TRBV4-3 and TRBJ2-2; 7 bases agree with TRBD2. Germline CDR1 and CDR2: LGHNA and YSLEER. V lost 0 bases, J lost 8 bases, and 18 bases stayed unmatched. This CDR3 contains 19 residues.

The genes are TRBV7-9 and TRBJ1-4; TRBD1 might be the D (6 bases). With 2 bases removed from V and 8 bases from J, the gap between germline ends came to 12 bases. Germline V gene lookup returns CDR1 SEHNR and CDR2 FQNEAQ (reference sequence). This CDR3 is built from 14 residues. The CDR3 nucleotides are TGTGCCAGCAGCTTACGAGGGGGAGGGGAAAAACTGTTTTTT. Its protein product is CASSLRGGGEKLFF.

The J gene is TRBJ1-4, the V gene TRBV5-1; tentatively, D is TRBD1 (5 bases). Germline CDR1 reads SGHRS; CDR2 reads YFSETQ. The germline V and J ends were trimmed by 4 bases and 0 bases, with 13 bases remaining between them. The CDR3 extends over 16 amino acids. CDR3 loop: CASSRGSAATNEKLFF. CDR3 coding DNA: TGCGCCAGCAGCAGGGGATCTGCTGCAACTAATGAAAAACTGTTTTTT.

The V call is TRBV5-1, the J call TRBJ1-2; D is unclear. The CDR3 loop spans 15 amino acids. Germline V gene data show CDR1 as SGHRS and CDR2 as YFSETQ. V was trimmed by 2 bases and J by 4 bases, leaving 15 bases between them. The CDR3 spells CASSFVGSGSYGYTF. For the CDR3, the DNA is TGCGCCAGCAGCTTTGTGGGATCGGGAAGCTATGGCTACACCTTC.